This T cell receptor beta chain was identified in a study of blood T cells in healthy people across ages. Germline V CDR1 and CDR2: SQVTM, ANQGSEA. The CDR3 runs 12 residues. A sample-barcoded 5' primer and a J-beta primer mix were used in a second PCR of about 6 to 12 cycles. Via MiXCR, TCRdb re-called the 5' RACE reads, giving one row per CDR3 protein. Among 1.4 million or so distinct CDR3 sequences, approximately 43% were seen once, and the ten largest hold about 4.1%. This TCR was sampled from a woman younger than 35 in good health. The source material was blood. The chain has TRBV29-1 and TRBJ2-5; D could derive from TRBD1 or TRBD2 (5 bases each). The CDR3 DNA is TGCGGGGCCGGGGCACGGTCCGAGACCCAGTACTTC. It encodes CGAGARSETQYF.